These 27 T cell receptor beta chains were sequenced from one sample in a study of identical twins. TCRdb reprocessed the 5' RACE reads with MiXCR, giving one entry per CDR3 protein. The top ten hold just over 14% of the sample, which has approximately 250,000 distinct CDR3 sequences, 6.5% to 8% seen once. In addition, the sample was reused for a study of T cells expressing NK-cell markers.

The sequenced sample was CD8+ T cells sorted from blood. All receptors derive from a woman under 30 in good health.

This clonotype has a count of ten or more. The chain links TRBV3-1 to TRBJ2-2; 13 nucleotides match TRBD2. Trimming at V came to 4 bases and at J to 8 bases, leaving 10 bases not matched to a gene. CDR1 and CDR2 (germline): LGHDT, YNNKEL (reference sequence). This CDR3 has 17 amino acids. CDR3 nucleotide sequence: TGTGCCAGCAGCCGCGGACTAGCGGGGGCTAAAAGTGGGGAGCTGTTTTTT. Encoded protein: CASSRGLAGAKSGELFF.

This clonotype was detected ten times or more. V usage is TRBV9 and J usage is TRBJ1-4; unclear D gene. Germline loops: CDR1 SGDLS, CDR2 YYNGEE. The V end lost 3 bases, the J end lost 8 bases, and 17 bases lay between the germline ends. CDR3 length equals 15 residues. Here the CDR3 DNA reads TGTGCCAGCAGCGGCGCGGCCTTGGGAAGAGAAAAACTGTTTTTT. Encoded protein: CASSGAALGREKLFF.

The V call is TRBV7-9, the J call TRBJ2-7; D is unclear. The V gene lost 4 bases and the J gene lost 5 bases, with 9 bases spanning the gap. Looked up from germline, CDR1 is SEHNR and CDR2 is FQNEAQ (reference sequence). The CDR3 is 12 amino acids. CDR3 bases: TGTGCCAGCAGCTCGCCACTGGACGAGCAGTACTTC. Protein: CASSSPLDEQYF.

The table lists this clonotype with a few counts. The CDR3 protein is CASSFLPSPTGEQFF. The CDR3 nucleotides are TGTGCCAGCAGTTTTCTCCCCTCCCCGACCGGTGAGCAGTTCTTC. The chain joins TRBV27 to TRBJ2-1, with no clear D. CDR3 length: 15 residues. Trimming pared 3 bases from V and 9 bases from J, leaving 18 bases between. CDR1 is MNHEY, CDR2 SMNVEV, per germline (reference sequence).

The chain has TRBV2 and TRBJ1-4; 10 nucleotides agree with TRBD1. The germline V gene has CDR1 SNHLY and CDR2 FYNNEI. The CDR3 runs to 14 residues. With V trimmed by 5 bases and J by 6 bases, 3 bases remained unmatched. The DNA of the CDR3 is TGTGCCAGCAGTAAGACAGGGGGCTATGAAAAACTGTTTTTT. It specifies CASSKTGGYEKLFF. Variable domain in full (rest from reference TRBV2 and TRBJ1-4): EPEVTQTPSHQVTQMGQEVILRCVPISNHLYFYWYRQILGQKVEFLVSFYNNEISEKSEIFDDQFSVERPDGSNFTLKIRSTKLEDSAMYFCASSKTGGYEKLFFGSGTQLSVL.

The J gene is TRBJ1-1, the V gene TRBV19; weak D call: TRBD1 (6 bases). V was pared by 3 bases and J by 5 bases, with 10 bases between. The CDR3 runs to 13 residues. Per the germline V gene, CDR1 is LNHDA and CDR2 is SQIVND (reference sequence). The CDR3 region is CASSIWGPTEAFF. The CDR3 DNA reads TGTGCCAGTAGTATTTGGGGGCCTACTGAAGCTTTCTTT.

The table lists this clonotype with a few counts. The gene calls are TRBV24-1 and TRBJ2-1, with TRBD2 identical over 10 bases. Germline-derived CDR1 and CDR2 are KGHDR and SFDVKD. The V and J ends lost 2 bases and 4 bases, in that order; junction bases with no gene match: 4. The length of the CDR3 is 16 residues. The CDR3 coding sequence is TGTGCCACCAGTGATTCCGGGACTAGCGTTTACAATGAGCAGTTCTTC. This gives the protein CATSDSGTSVYNEQFF.

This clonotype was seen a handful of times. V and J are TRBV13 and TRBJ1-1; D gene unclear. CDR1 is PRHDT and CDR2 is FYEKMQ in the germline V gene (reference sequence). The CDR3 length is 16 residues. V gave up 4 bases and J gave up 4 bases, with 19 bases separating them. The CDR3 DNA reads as TGTGCCAGCAGCTCGGCGGGCGGAGGCGGGTTCACTGAAGCTTTCTTT. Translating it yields CASSSAGGGGFTEAFF.

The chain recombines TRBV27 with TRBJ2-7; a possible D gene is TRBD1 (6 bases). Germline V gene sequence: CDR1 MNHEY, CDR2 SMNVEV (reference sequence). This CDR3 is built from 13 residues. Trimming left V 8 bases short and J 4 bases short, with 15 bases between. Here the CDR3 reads CASALRGQYEQYF. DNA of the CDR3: TGTGCCAGCGCCTTAAGGGGACAATACGAGCAGTACTTC.

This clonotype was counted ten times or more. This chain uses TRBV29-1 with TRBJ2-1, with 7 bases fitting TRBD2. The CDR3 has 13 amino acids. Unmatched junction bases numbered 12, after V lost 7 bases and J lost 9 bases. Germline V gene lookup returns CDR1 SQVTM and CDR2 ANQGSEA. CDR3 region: CSGNGGSRGEQFF. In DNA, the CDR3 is TGCAGCGGGAATGGCGGGAGTCGCGGTGAGCAGTTCTTC.

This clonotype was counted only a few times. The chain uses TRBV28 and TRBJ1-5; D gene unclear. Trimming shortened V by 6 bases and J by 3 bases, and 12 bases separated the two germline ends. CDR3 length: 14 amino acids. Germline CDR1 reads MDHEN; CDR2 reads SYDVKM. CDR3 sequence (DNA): TGTGCCAGCAGAGCCCGGGTTTCCAATCAGCCCCAGCATTTT. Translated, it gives CASRARVSNQPQHF.

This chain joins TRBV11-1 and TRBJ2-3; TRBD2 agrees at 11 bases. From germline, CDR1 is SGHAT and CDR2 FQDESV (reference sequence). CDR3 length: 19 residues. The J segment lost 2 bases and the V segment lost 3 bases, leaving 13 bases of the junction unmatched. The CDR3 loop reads CASSFPPRGLAGATDTQYF. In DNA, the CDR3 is TGTGCCAGCAGCTTCCCTCCCCGTGGACTAGCGGGTGCCACAGATACGCAGTATTTT.

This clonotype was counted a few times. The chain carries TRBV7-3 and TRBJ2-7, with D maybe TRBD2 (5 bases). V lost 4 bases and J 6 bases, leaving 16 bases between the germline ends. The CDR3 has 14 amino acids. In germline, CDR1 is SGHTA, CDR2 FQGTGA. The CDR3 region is CASSSELQSGEQYF. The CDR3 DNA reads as TGTGCCAGCAGCTCGGAACTCCAAAGCGGCGAGCAGTACTTC.

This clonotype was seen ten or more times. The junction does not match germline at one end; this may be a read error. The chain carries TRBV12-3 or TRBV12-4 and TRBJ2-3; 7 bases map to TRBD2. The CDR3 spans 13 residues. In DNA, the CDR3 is TGTGCCAGCAGTTTTGGGGCCGAGACTAGCCATTCCTTT. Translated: CASSFGAETSHSF.

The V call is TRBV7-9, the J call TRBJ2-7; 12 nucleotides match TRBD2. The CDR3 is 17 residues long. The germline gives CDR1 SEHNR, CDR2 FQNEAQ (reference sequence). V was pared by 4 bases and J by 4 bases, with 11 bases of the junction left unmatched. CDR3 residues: CASSSPEPGLAGYEQYF. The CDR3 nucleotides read TGTGCCAGCAGCTCTCCGGAACCGGGACTAGCGGGTTACGAGCAGTACTTC. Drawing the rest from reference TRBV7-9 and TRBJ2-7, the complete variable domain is DTGVSQNPRHKITKRGQNVTFRCDPISEHNRLYWYRQTLGQGPEFLTYFQNEAQLEKSRLLSDRFSAERPKGSFSTLEIQRTEQGDSAMYLCASSSPEPGLAGYEQYFGPGTRLTVT.

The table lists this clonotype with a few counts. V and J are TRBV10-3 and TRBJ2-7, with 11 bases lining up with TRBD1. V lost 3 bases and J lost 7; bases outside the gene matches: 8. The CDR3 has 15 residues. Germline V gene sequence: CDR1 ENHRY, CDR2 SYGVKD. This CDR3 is CAISEVGQGAREQYF. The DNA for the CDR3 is TGTGCCATCAGTGAAGTAGGACAGGGGGCGAGAGAGCAGTACTTC.

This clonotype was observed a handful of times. CDR3 in DNA: TGTGCCAGCTCGCCCCTAATCCCGGGGTATAATTCACCCCTCCACTTT. This sequence encodes CASSPLIPGYNSPLHF. The chain recombines TRBV27 with TRBJ1-6; unclear D gene. V gave up 8 bases and J gave up 4 bases, with 18 bases separating them. This CDR3 is built from 16 residues. Germline V gene data show CDR1 as MNHEY and CDR2 as SMNVEV (reference sequence).

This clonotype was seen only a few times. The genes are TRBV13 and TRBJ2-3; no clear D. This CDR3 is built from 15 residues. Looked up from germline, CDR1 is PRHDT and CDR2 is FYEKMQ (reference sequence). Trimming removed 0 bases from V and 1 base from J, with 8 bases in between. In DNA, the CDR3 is TGTGCCAGCAGCTTAGGCCTGAGTGGCACAGATACGCAGTATTTT. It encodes CASSLGLSGTDTQYF.

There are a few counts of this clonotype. The CDR3 spells CASSPVYPPEAFF. CDR3 in DNA: TGTGCCAGCTCACCCGTATATCCGCCTGAAGCTTTCTTT. The chain employs TRBV18 and TRBJ1-1, with no clear D. V lost 3 bases to trimming and J lost 6 bases, with 11 bases between them. CDR3 length equals 13 residues. CDR1 and CDR2 (germline): KGHSH, LQKENI.

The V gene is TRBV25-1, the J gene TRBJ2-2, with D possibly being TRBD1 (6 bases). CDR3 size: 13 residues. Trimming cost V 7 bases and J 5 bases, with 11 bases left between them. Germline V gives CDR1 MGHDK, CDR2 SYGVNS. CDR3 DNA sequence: TGTGCCAGCAACGGACAGTATACCGGGGAGCTGTTTTTT. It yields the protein CASNGQYTGELFF.

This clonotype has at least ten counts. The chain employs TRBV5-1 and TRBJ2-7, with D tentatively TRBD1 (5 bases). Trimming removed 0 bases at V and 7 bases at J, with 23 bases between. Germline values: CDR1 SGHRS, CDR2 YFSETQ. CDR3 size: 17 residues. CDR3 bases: TGCGCCAGCAGCTTGGGGTGGTCAGGGTCCATGCCCAGGGAGCAGTACTTC. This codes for CASSLGWSGSMPREQYF.

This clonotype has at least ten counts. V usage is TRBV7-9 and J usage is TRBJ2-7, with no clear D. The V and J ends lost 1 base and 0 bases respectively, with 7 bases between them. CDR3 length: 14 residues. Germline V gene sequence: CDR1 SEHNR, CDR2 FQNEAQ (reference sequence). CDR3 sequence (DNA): TGTGCCAGCAGCTTAGGGGCTATCTCCTACGAGCAGTACTTC. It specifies CASSLGAISYEQYF.

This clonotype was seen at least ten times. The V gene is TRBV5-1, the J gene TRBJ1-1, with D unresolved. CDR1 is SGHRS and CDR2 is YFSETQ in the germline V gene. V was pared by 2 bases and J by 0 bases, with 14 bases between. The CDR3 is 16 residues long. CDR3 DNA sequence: TGCGCCAGCAGCTTAGAATCTGGTTGGGTGAACACTGAAGCTTTCTTT. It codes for CASSLESGWVNTEAFF.

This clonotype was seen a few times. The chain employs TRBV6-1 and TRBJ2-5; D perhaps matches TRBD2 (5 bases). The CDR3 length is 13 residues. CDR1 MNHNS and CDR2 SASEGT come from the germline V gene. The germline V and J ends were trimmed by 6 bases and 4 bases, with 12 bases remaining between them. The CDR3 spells CASSGDWPETQYF. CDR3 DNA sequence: TGTGCCAGCAGCGGGGATTGGCCAGAGACCCAGTACTTC.

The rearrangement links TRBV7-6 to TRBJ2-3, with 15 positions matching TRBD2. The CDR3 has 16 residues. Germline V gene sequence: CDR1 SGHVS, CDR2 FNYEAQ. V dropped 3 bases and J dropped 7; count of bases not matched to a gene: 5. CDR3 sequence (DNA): TGTGCCAGCAGCTTGCGGACTAGCGGGGGGGTCCATACGCAGTATTTT. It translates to CASSLRTSGGVHTQYF.

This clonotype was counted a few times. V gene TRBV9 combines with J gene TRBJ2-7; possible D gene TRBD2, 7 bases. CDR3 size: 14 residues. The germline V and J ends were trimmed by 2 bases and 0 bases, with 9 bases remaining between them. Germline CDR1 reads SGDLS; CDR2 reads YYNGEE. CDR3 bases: TGTGCCAGCAGCGTGGGGGGGCCCTCCTACGAGCAGTACTTC. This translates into CASSVGGPSYEQYF.

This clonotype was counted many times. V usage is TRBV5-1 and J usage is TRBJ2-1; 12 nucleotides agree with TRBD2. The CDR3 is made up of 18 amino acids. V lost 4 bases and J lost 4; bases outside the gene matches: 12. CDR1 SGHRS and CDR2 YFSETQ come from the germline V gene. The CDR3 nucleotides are TGCGCCAGCAGCCCCCTAACTAGCGGGGGGACATTGTACAATGAGCAGTTCTTC. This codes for CASSPLTSGGTLYNEQFF.